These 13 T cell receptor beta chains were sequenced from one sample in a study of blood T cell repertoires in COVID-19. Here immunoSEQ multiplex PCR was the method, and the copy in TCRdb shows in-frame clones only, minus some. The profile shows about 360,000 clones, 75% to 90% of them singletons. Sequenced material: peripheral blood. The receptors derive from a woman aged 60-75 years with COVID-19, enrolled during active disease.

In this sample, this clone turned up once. CDR3: CTSRPNSELATSTDTQYF. In DNA, the CDR3 is TGCACCAGCAGACCCAACAGCGAACTAGCGACAAGCACAGATACGCAGTATTTT. J is TRBJ2-3 and V is TRBV1; the tabulated D call, TRBD2, remains unverified against the DNA. TRBV1 represents a pseudogene. The CDR3 loop spans 18 amino acids.

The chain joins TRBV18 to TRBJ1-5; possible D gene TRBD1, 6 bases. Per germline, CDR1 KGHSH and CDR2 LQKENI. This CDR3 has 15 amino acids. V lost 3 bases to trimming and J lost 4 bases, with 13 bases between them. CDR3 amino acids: CASSPVGGPNQPQHF. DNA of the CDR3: TGTGCCAGCTCACCGGTAGGGGGTCCTAATCAGCCCCAGCATTTT.

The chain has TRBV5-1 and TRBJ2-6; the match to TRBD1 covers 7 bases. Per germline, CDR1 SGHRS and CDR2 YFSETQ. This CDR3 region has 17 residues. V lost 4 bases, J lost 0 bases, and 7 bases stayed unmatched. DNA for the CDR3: TGCGCCAGCAGCCCCGAGGGGGCCCCCTCTGGGGCCAACGTCCTGACTTTC. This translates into CASSPEGAPSGANVLTF.

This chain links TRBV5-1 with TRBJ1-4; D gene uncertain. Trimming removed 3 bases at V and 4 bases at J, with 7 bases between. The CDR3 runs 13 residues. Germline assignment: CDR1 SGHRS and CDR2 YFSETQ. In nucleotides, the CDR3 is TGCGCCAGCAGCTCACGGAGTAATGAAAAACTGTTTTTT. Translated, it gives CASSSRSNEKLFF.

The CDR3 loop is CAWKAGTGGIQPQHF. The CDR3 DNA reads as TGTGCCTGGAAGGCGGGGACAGGGGGCATTCAGCCCCAGCATTTT. The gene calls are TRBV30 and TRBJ1-5; 12 bases map to TRBD1. CDR1 and CDR2 from the germline V gene are GTSNPN and SVGIG (reference sequence). This CDR3 contains 15 residues. V trimming: 4 bases; J trimming: 6 bases; junction bases outside the gene matches: 7.

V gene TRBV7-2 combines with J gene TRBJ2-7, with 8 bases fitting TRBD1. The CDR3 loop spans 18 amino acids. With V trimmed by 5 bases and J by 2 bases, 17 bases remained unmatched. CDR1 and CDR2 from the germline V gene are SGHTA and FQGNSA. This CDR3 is CASSPRLTDRGATYEQYF. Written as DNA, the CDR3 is TGTGCCAGCAGCCCCCGCTTGACTGACAGGGGTGCCACCTACGAGCAGTACTTC. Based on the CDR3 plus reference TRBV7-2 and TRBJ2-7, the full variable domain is GAGVSQSPSNKVTEKGKDVELRCDPISGHTALYWYRQSLGQGLEFLIYFQGNSAPDKSGLPSDRFSAERTGGSVSTLTIQRTQQEDSAVYLCASSPRLTDRGATYEQYFGPGTRLTVT.

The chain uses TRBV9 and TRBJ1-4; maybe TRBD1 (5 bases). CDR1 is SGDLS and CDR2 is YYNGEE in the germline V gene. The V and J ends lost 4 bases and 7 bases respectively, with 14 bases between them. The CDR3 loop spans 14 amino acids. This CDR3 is CASSLGSGGEKLFF. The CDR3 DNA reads TGTGCCAGCAGCCTAGGGTCCGGGGGTGAAAAACTGTTTTTT.

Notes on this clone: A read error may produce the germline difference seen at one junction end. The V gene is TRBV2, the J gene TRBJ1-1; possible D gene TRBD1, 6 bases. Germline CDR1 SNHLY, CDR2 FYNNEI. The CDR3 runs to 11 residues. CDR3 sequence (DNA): TGCGCGGAAGGGGGAAGTACTGAAGCTTTCTTT. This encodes CAEGGSTEAFF.

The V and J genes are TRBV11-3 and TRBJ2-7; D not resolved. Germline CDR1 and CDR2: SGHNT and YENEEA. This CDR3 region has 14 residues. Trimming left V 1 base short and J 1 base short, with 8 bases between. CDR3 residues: CASSLGRMSYEQYF. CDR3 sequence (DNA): TGTGCCAGCAGCTTAGGCAGGATGTCCTACGAGCAGTACTTC.

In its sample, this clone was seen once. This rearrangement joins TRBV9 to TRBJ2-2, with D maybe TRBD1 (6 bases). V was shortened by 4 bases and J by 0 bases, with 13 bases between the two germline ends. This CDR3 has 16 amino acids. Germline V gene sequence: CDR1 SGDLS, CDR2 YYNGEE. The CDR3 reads CASSLTAGANTGELFF. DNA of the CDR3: TGTGCCAGCAGCCTTACGGCAGGGGCGAACACCGGGGAGCTGTTTTTT. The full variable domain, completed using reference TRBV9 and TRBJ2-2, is DSGVTQTPKHLITATGQRVTLRCSPRSGDLSVYWYQQSLDQGLQFLIQYYNGEERAKGNILERFSAQQFPDLHSELNLSSLELGDSALYFCASSLTAGANTGELFFGEGSRLTVL.

The CDR3, as DNA: TGTGCCAGCAGCTACCGGGGGACAGGGGAAGAGACCCAGTACTTC. Amino acid sequence: CASSYRGTGEETQYF. The rearrangement joins TRBV9 to TRBJ2-5; 10 bases map to TRBD1. From germline, CDR1 is SGDLS and CDR2 YYNGEE. The length of the CDR3 is 15 residues. V trimming: 4 bases; J trimming: 3 bases; junction bases outside the gene matches: 6.

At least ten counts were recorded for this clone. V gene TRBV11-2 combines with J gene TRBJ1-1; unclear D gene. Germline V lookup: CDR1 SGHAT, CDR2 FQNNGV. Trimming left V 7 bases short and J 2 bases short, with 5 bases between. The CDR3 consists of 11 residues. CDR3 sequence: CASTLNTEAFF. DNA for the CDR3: TGTGCCAGCACCCTTAACACTGAAGCTTTCTTT.

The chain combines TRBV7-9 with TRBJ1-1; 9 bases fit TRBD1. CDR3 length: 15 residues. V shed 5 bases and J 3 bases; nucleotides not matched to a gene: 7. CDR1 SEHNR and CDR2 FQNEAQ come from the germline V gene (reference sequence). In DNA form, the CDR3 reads TGTGCCAGCAGCCGCGGACAGGGGAAGGACACTGAAGCTTTCTTT. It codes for CASSRGQGKDTEAFF.